This is a list of T cell receptor beta chains from one sample in a study of T cell responses to AZD1222 COVID-19 vaccine. This table comes from immunoSEQ multiplex PCR, and its TCRdb copy is limited to in-frame clones, with some not included. Of about 110,000 clones in the sample, 87% were seen once. This material consisted of peripheral blood, taken on day 0 of AZD1222 vaccination. These receptors were collected from an adult in good health. CDR3s include the opening cysteine and the closing phenylalanine or tryptophan. Fields, in order: CDR3 protein, CDR3 DNA, J gene, D gene, clone size, V gene. D genes are given only for firm matches. Expanded clones are given a class, and other clones once, few, many or no size at all.

CDR3aa: CASSTTLRGGGQETQYF; CDR3nt: TGTGCCAGTAGTACCACCTTACGGGGAGGTGGGCAAGAGACCCAGTACTTC; j_gene: TRBJ2-5; d_gene: NA; abundance: NA; v_gene: TRBV19
CDR3aa: CASTLNSASYEQYF; CDR3nt: TGTGCCAGTACTCTAAATTCGGCCTCCTACGAGCAGTACTTC; j_gene: TRBJ2-7; d_gene: NA; abundance: NA; v_gene: TRBV19
CDR3aa: CASSGSGRVYEQYF; CDR3nt: TGCGCCAGCAGTGGTAGCGGGAGGGTGTACGAGCAGTACTTC; j_gene: TRBJ2-7; d_gene: TRBD2; abundance: NA; v_gene: TRBV10-2
CDR3aa: CASSLDQETQYF; CDR3nt: TGTGCCAGCAGCTTAGATCAAGAGACCCAGTACTTC; j_gene: TRBJ2-5; d_gene: NA; abundance: NA; v_gene: TRBV11-3
CDR3aa: CGIPDRDTTNEKLFF; CDR3nt: TGCGGGATACCCGACAGGGACACCACTAATGAAAAACTGTTTTTT; j_gene: TRBJ1-4; d_gene: TRBD1; abundance: once; v_gene: TRBV29-1
CDR3aa: CAWSETRTNYGYTF; CDR3nt: TGTGCCTGGAGTGAGACAAGAACTAACTATGGCTACACCTTC; j_gene: TRBJ1-2; d_gene: NA; abundance: NA; v_gene: TRBV30
CDR3aa: CASSRDRGSYNEQFF; CDR3nt: TGTGCCAGTAGTCGGGACAGGGGATCCTACAATGAGCAGTTCTTC; j_gene: TRBJ2-1; d_gene: TRBD1; abundance: NA; v_gene: TRBV19
CDR3aa: CASSPTAPDMNTEAFF; CDR3nt: TGTGCCAGCTCACCTACGGCACCCGACATGAACACTGAAGCTTTCTTT; j_gene: TRBJ1-1; d_gene: NA; abundance: NA; v_gene: TRBV18
CDR3aa: CSAAGGSPGELFF; CDR3nt: TGCAGCGCCGCCGGGGGATCCCCCGGGGAGCTGTTTTTT; j_gene: TRBJ2-2; d_gene: NA; abundance: NA; v_gene: TRBV29-1
CDR3aa: CASSPGQGPYEQYF; CDR3nt: TGTGCCAGCAGCCCTGGACAGGGACCCTACGAGCAGTACTTC; j_gene: TRBJ2-7; d_gene: TRBD1; abundance: NA; v_gene: TRBV3-1/TRBV3-2
CDR3aa: CAWSVGASGGTSQETQYF; CDR3nt: TGTGCCTGGAGTGTAGGGGCTAGCGGGGGGACTAGCCAAGAGACCCAGTACTTC; j_gene: TRBJ2-5; d_gene: TRBD2; abundance: NA; v_gene: TRBV30
CDR3aa: CASSLVSTVDEQFF; CDR3nt: TGTGCCAGCAGCTTAGTGTCAACGGTCGATGAGCAGTTCTTC; j_gene: TRBJ2-1; d_gene: NA; abundance: NA; v_gene: TRBV11-3
CDR3aa: CAISELDPLYNSPLHF; CDR3nt: TGTGCCATCAGTGAGTTGGATCCACTCTATAATTCACCCCTCCACTTT; j_gene: TRBJ1-6; d_gene: NA; abundance: NA; v_gene: TRBV10-3
CDR3aa: CASKTGFGQPQHF; CDR3nt: TGTGCCAGCAAAACCGGGTTCGGTCAGCCCCAGCATTTT; j_gene: TRBJ1-5; d_gene: NA; abundance: few; v_gene: TRBV6-6
CDR3aa: CASSQRQGASYEQYF; CDR3nt: TGCGCCAGCAGCCAACGACAGGGGGCATCCTACGAGCAGTACTTC; j_gene: TRBJ2-7; d_gene: TRBD1; abundance: few; v_gene: TRBV5-1
CDR3aa: CASSQEEGLAGANEQFF; CDR3nt: TGTGCCAGCAGCCAAGAGGAGGGACTAGCGGGGGCCAATGAGCAGTTCTTC; j_gene: TRBJ2-1; d_gene: TRBD2; abundance: NA; v_gene: TRBV4-2
CDR3aa: CASQRQGASYEQYF; CDR3nt: TGTGCCAGCCAGAGACAGGGGGCCTCCTACGAGCAGTACTTC; j_gene: TRBJ2-7; d_gene: TRBD1; abundance: NA; v_gene: TRBV14
CDR3aa: CASSGLGFRSSEQFF; CDR3nt: TGTGCCAGCAGTGGGTTGGGGTTTAGATCTTCTGAGCAGTTCTTC; j_gene: TRBJ2-1; d_gene: NA; abundance: NA; v_gene: TRBV2
CDR3aa: CASSLGGGAEETQYF; CDR3nt: TGTGCCAGCAGCTTAGGCGGGGGGGCTGAAGAGACCCAGTACTTC; j_gene: TRBJ2-5; d_gene: TRBD2; abundance: NA; v_gene: TRBV7-9
CDR3aa: CASSLEGGPSYEQYF; CDR3nt: TGCGCCAGCAGCTTGGAAGGCGGGCCGTCCTACGAGCAGTACTTC; j_gene: TRBJ2-7; d_gene: NA; abundance: NA; v_gene: TRBV5-1
CDR3aa: CASSLRSGRDNEQFF; CDR3nt: TGTGCCAGCAGCTTGAGGAGCGGGAGGGACAATGAGCAGTTCTTC; j_gene: TRBJ2-1; d_gene: TRBD2; abundance: NA; v_gene: TRBV7-9
CDR3aa: CASRPTWDNEQFF; CDR3nt: TGTGCCAGCAGGCCCACTTGGGACAATGAGCAGTTCTTC; j_gene: TRBJ2-1; d_gene: NA; abundance: NA; v_gene: TRBV7-9
CDR3aa: CAWSGSVGGQPQHF; CDR3nt: TGTGCCTGGAGTGGGTCCGTGGGTGGTCAGCCCCAGCATTTT; j_gene: TRBJ1-5; d_gene: NA; abundance: NA; v_gene: TRBV30
CDR3aa: CASSGRGENEQYF; CDR3nt: TGTGCCAGCTCCGGCCGCGGGGAAAACGAGCAGTACTTC; j_gene: TRBJ2-7; d_gene: NA; abundance: NA; v_gene: TRBV18
CDR3aa: CASSPTGPSTEAFF; CDR3nt: TGTGCCAGCAGTCCCACAGGGCCATCCACTGAAGCTTTCTTT; j_gene: TRBJ1-1; d_gene: NA; abundance: NA; v_gene: TRBV28
CDR3aa: CASRMGQTSADTQYF; CDR3nt: TGTGCCAGCAGGATGGGGCAGACCTCGGCAGATACGCAGTATTTT; j_gene: TRBJ2-3; d_gene: NA; abundance: NA; v_gene: TRBV5-4
CDR3aa: CASTRDLGAGNTIYF; CDR3nt: TGTGCCAGCACCCGGGACCTCGGGGCTGGAAACACCATATATTTT; j_gene: TRBJ1-3; d_gene: NA; abundance: NA; v_gene: TRBV9
CDR3aa: CASSVAGRANTEAFF; CDR3nt: TGTGCCAGCAGCGTAGCAGGGAGGGCGAACACTGAAGCTTTCTTT; j_gene: TRBJ1-1; d_gene: NA; abundance: NA; v_gene: TRBV27
CDR3aa: CASSLTSGRAAEQFF; CDR3nt: TGTGCCAGCAGCCTGACTAGCGGGAGGGCCGCTGAGCAGTTCTTC; j_gene: TRBJ2-1; d_gene: TRBD2; abundance: NA; v_gene: TRBV7-9
CDR3aa: CASSPRTGGPSPLHF; CDR3nt: TGTGCCAGCAGCCCTCGGACAGGGGGCCCTTCACCCCTCCACTTT; j_gene: TRBJ1-6; d_gene: TRBD1; abundance: NA; v_gene: TRBV28